Listed here are 8 T cell receptor beta chains from one sample, sequenced in a study of blood T cells in healthy people across ages. The use of a sample-barcoded 5' primer and a J-beta primer mix characterized a second PCR of roughly 6 to 11 cycles. In TCRdb, the 5' RACE reads were re-called with MiXCR into one record per CDR3 protein. The sample consists of 1.5 million to 2 million distinct CDR3 sequences, around half of them appearing once. Material for sequencing was blood. These TCRs come from a woman aged 40 to 55 in good health.

The chain combines TRBV6-6 with TRBJ1-5; a possible D gene is TRBD1 (5 bases). The germline V and J ends were trimmed by 2 bases and 1 base, with 12 bases remaining between them. The V gene's germline CDR1 is MNHNY and CDR2 SVGAGI (reference sequence). The CDR3 consists of 16 residues. This CDR3 reads CASSYAGAESNQPQHF. In nucleotides, the CDR3 is TGTGCCAGCAGTTACGCCGGGGCCGAAAGCAATCAGCCCCAGCATTTT.

The CDR3 DNA follows: TGCAGTGCTAGAGATCGGACAGCTTTTGGCAATCAGCCCCAGCATTTT. Protein sequence: CSARDRTAFGNQPQHF. This sequence joins TRBV20-1 and TRBJ1-5; a possible D gene is TRBD1 (6 bases). V was cut by 0 bases and J by 2 bases, with 14 bases left in between. The length of the CDR3 is 16 residues. Germline V CDR1 and CDR2: DFQATT, SNEGSKA (reference sequence).

The CDR3, as DNA: TGTGCCAGCAGTTACATGGGGTCCTACGAGCAGTACTTC. Its translation is CASSYMGSYEQYF. The chain combines TRBV6-2 or TRBV6-3 with TRBJ2-7, with D hard to call. Germline CDR1 reads MNHEY; CDR2 reads SVGEGT. The CDR3 runs 13 residues. Trimming left V 2 bases short and J 1 base short, with 6 bases between.

This clonotype came up a few times. This chain uses TRBV6-5 with TRBJ2-7; either TRBD1 or TRBD2 may fit D (6 bases each). The length of the CDR3 is 15 residues. V was pared by 2 bases and J by 5 bases, with 16 bases between. Germline lookup yields CDR1 MNHEY and CDR2 SVGAGI. The CDR3 coding sequence is TGTGCCAGCAGTTACGGTGGGGGGCGGTCCCACGAGCAGTACTTC. Its protein product is CASSYGGGRSHEQYF.

The chain carries TRBV4-3 and TRBJ2-3, with 10 bases lining up with TRBD1. CDR1 and CDR2 from the germline V gene are LGHNA and YSLEER. Losses at the gene ends were 2 bases for V and 1 base for J; bases not matched to a gene: 3. The CDR3 contains 16 residues. The CDR3 DNA sequence: TGCGCCAGCAGCCAACGACAGGGGGCGGGCACAGATACGCAGTATTTT. Protein: CASSQRQGAGTDTQYF.

This clonotype was detected a few times. This chain links TRBV7-6 with TRBJ2-3; 7 nucleotides agree with TRBD2. CDR3 length equals 16 residues. Germline values: CDR1 SGHVS, CDR2 FNYEAQ. After removal of 0 bases from V and 3 bases from J, the junction contained 6 bases not matched to a gene. The chain's CDR3 is CASSLASGRGTDTQYF. The DNA for the CDR3 is TGTGCCAGCAGCTTAGCATCAGGGAGGGGTACAGATACGCAGTATTTT.

This clonotype occurred once. The CDR3 DNA reads TGCGCCAGCAGCTTAGTAACGCCGGGGGCCGGGTCCTACGAGCAGTACTTC. Translated, it gives CASSLVTPGAGSYEQYF. The chain uses TRBV5-1 and TRBJ2-7; D possibly matches TRBD1 or TRBD2 (6 bases each). CDR3 length: 17 residues. CDR1 and CDR2 from the germline V gene are SGHRS and YFSETQ. Trimming shortened V by 2 bases and J by 1 base, and 19 bases separated the two germline ends.

This clonotype has just a few counts. CDR3 loop: CAGGPNSVGTQYF. DNA for the CDR3: TGTGCCGGGGGCCCGAACAGTGTAGGTACGCAGTATTTT. The chain uses TRBV6-2 or TRBV6-3 and TRBJ2-3, with a tentative D call TRBD1 (6 bases). The CDR3 is made up of 13 amino acids. V was cut by 11 bases and J by 8 bases, with 20 bases left in between. Germline V gene sequence: CDR1 MNHEY, CDR2 SVGEGT.